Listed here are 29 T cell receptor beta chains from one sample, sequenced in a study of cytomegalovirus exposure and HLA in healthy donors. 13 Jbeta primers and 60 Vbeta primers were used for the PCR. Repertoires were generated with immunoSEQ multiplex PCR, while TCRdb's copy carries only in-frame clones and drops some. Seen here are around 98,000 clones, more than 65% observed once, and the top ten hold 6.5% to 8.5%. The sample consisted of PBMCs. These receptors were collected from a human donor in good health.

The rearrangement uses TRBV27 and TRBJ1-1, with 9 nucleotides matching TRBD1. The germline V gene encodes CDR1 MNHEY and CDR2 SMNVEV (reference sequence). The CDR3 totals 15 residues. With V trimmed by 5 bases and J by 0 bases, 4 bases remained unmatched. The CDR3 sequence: CASSKTGGMNTEAFF. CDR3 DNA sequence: TGTGCCAGCAGTAAAACAGGGGGCATGAACACTGAAGCTTTCTTT.

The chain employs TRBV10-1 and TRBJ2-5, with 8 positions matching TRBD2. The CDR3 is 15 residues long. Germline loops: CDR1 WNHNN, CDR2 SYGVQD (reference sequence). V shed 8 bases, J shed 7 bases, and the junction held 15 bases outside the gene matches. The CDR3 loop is CASGRKNSGTGTQYF. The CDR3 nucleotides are TGCGCCAGCGGGAGAAAAAATAGCGGGACCGGGACCCAGTACTTC.

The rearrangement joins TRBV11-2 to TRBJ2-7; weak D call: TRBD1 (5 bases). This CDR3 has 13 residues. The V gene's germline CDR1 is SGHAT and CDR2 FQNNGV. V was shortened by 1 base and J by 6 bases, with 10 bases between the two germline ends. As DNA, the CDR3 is TGTGCCAGCAGCTTAGCCTTGGGGCTCGAGCAGTACTTC. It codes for CASSLALGLEQYF.

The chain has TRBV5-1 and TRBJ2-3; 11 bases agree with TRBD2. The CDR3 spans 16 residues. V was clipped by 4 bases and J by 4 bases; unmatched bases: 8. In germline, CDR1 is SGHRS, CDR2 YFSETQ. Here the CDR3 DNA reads TGCGCCAGCAGCAATAGCGGGGGGGCTTTCCCAGATACGCAGTATTTT. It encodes CASSNSGGAFPDTQYF.

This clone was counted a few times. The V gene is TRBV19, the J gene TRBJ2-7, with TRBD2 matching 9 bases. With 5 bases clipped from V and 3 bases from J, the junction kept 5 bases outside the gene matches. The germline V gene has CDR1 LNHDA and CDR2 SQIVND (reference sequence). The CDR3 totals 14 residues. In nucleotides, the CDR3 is TGTGCCAGTAGTTTGGGACTAGCACACTACGAGCAGTACTTC. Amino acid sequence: CASSLGLAHYEQYF. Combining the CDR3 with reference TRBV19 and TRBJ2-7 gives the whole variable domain DGGITQSPKYLFRKEGQNVTLSCEQNLNHDAMYWYRQDPGQGLRLIYYSQIVNDFQKGDIAEGYSVSREKKESFPLTVTSAQKNPTAFYLCASSLGLAHYEQYFGPGTRLTVT.

CDR3: CASSPTGFSLFRYEQYF. CDR3 bases: TGTGCCAGCAGCCCAACAGGGTTTTCGCTTTTTAGGTACGAGCAGTACTTC. The chain uses TRBV7-9 and TRBJ2-7, with D possibly TRBD1 on 6 matching bases. This CDR3 spans 17 amino acids. V lost 5 bases to trimming and J lost 4 bases, with 24 bases between them. Germline values: CDR1 SEHNR, CDR2 FQNEAQ (reference sequence).

The CDR3 region is CASSSLRTGGPLNTEAFF. CDR3 nucleotides: TGCGCCAGCAGCTCGTTAAGGACAGGGGGCCCCTTAAACACTGAAGCTTTCTTT. The chain uses TRBV5-1 and TRBJ1-1; 11 bases are shared with TRBD1. V trimming: 3 bases; J trimming: 2 bases; junction bases outside the gene matches: 12. The CDR3 length is 18 residues. CDR1 is SGHRS, CDR2 YFSETQ, per germline.

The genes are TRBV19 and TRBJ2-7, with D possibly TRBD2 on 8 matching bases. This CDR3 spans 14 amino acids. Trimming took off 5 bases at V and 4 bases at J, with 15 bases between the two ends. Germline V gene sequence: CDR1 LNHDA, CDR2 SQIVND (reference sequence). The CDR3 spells CASSRTGGGYEQYF. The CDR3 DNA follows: TGTGCCAGTAGTCGGACAGGCGGGGGGTACGAGCAGTACTTC. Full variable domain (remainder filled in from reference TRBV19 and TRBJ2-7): DGGITQSPKYLFRKEGQNVTLSCEQNLNHDAMYWYRQDPGQGLRLIYYSQIVNDFQKGDIAEGYSVSREKKESFPLTVTSAQKNPTAFYLCASSRTGGGYEQYFGPGTRLTVT.

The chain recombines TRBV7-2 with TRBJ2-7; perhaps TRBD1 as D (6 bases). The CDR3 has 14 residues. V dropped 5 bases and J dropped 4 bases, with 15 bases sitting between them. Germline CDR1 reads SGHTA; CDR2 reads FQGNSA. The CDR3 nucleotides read TGTGCCAGCAGCCCCGATAGGGGGATGTACGAGCAGTACTTC. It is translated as CASSPDRGMYEQYF.

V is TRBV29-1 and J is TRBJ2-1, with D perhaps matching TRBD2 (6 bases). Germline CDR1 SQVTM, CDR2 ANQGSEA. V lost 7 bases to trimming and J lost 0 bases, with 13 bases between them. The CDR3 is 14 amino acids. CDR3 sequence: CSARVGGSYNEQFF. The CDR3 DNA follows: TGCAGCGCTCGTGTGGGGGGCTCCTACAATGAGCAGTTCTTC.

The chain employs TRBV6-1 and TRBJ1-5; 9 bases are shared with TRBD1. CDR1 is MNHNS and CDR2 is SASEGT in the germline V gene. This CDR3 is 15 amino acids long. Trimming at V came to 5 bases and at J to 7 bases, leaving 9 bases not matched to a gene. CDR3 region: CASSPTGGEKQPQHF. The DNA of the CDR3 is TGTGCCAGCAGTCCGACAGGGGGGGAAAAACAGCCCCAGCATTTT.

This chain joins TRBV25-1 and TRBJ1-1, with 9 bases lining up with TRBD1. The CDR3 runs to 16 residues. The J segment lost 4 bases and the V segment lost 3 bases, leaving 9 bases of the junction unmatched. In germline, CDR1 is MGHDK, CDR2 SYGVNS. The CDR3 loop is CASSERWTGVVTEAFF. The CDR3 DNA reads TGTGCCAGCAGTGAGCGTTGGACAGGGGTTGTCACTGAAGCTTTCTTT.

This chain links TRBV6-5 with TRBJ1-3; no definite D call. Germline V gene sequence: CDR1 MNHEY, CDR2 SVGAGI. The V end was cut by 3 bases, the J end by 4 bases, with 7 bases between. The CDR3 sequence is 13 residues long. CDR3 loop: CASSYMEGNTIYF. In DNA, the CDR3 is TGTGCCAGCAGTTATATGGAGGGAAACACCATATATTTT.

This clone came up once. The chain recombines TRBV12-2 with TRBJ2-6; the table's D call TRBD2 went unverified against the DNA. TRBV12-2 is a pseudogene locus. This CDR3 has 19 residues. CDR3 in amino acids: CASRLVPGKEVRIDNVLTF. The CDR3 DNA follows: TGTGCAAGTCGCTTAGTACCCGGGAAAGAGGTTAGGATCGACAACGTCCTGACTTTC.

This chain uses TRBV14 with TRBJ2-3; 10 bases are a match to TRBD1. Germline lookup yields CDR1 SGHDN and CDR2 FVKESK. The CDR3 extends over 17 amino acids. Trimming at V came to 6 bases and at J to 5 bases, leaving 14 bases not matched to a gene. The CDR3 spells CASSHYPGQGLGDTQYF. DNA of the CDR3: TGTGCCAGCAGTCACTACCCGGGACAGGGGCTTGGAGATACGCAGTATTTT.

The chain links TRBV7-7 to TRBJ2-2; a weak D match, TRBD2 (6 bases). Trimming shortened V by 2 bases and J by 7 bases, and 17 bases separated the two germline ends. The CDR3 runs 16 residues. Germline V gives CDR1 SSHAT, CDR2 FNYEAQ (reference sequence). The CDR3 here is CASSLTPGVRDGELFF. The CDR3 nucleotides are TGTGCCAGCAGCTTAACCCCGGGAGTGCGGGACGGGGAGCTGTTTTTT. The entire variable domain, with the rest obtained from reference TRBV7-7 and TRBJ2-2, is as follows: GAGVSQSPRYKVTKRGQDVTLRCDPISSHATLYWYQQALGQGPEFLTYFNYEAQPDKSGLPSDRFSAERPEGSISTLTIQRTEQRDSAMYRCASSLTPGVRDGELFFGEGSRLTVL.

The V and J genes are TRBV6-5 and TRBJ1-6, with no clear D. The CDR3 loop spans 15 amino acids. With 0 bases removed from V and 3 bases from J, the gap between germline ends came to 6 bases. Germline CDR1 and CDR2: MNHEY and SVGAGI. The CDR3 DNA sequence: TGTGCCAGCAGTTACTCGCCAGGCTATAATTCACCCCTCCACTTT. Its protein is CASSYSPGYNSPLHF.

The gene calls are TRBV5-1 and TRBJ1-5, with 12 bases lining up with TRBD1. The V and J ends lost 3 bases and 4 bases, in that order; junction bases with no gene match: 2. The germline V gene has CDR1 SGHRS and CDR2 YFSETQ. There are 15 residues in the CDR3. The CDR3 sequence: CASSWGQGANQPQHF. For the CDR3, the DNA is TGCGCCAGCAGCTGGGGACAGGGGGCAAATCAGCCCCAGCATTTT.

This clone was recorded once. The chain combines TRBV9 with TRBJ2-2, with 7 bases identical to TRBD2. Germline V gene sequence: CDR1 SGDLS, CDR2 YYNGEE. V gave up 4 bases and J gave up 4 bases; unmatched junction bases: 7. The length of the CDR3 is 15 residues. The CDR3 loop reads CASSLVAGATGELFF. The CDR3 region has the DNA TGTGCCAGCAGCCTGGTGGCGGGAGCCACCGGGGAGCTGTTTTTT.

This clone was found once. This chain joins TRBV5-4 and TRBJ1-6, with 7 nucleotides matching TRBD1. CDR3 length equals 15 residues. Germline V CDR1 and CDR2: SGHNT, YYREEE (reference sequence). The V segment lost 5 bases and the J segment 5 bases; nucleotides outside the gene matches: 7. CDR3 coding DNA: TGTGCCAGCAGTCTCCCGACAGGGAATAATTCACCCCTCCACTTT. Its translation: CASSLPTGNNSPLHF.

CDR3 nucleotides: TGTGCCTGGAGTAGGACTAGCGGGGGCAATGAGCAGTTCTTC. This translates into CAWSRTSGGNEQFF. V gene TRBV30 combines with J gene TRBJ2-1; 13 nucleotides line up with TRBD2. The CDR3 has 14 amino acids. The J segment lost 6 bases and the V segment lost 2 bases, leaving 1 base of the junction unmatched. Germline V gene lookup returns CDR1 GTSNPN and CDR2 SVGIG (reference sequence).

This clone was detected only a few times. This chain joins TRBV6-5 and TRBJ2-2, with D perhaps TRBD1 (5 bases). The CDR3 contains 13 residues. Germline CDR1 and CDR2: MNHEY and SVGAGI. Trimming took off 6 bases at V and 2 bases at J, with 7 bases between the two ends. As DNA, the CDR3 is TGTGCCAGCAGCCAGGGAAACACCGGGGAGCTGTTTTTT. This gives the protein CASSQGNTGELFF.

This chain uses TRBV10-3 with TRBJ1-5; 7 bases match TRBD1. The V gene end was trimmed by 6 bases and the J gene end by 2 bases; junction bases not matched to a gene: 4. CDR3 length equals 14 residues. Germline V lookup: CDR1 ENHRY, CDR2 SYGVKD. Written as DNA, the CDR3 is TGTGCCATCAGCCCCGACAGGGGCAATCAGCCCCAGCATTTT. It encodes CAISPDRGNQPQHF.

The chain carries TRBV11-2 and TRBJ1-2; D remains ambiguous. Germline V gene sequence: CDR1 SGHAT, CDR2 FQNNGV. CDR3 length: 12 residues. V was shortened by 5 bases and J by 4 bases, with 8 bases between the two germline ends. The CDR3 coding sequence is TGTGCCAGCAGCGGAGAGGGCTATGGCTACACCTTC. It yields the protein CASSGEGYGYTF.

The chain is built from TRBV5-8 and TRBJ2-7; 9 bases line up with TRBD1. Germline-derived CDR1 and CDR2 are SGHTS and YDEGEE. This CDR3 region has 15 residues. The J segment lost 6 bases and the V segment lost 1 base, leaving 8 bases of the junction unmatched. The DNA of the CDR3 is TGTGCCAGCAGCTTGAATAGACAGGGGGGAAGCGAGCAGTACTTC. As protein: CASSLNRQGGSEQYF. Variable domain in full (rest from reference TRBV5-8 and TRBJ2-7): EAGVTQSPTHLIKTRGQQATLRCSPISGHTSVYWYQQALGLGLQFLLWYDEGEERNRGNFPPRFSGRQFPNYSSELNVNALELEDSALYLCASSLNRQGGSEQYFGPGTRLTVT.

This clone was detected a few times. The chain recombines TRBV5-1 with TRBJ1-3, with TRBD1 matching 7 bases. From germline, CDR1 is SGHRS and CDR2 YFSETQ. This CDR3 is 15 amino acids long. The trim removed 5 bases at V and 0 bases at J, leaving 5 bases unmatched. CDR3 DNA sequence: TGCGCCAGCAGATCACAGGGGACCTCTGGAAACACCATATATTTT. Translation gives CASRSQGTSGNTIYF.

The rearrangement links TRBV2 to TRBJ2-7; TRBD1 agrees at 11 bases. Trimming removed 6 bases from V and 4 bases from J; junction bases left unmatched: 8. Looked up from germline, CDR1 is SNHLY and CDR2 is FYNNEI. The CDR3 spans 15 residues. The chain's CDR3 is CASRPRTGGGYEQYF. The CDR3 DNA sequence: TGTGCCAGCAGACCCCGGACAGGGGGCGGGTACGAGCAGTACTTC.

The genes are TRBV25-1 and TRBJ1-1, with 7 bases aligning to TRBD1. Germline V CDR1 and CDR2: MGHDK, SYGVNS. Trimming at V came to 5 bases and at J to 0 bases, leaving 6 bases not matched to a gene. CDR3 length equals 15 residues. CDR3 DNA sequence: TGTGCCAGCAGTAGGCGGGACAGCTTGAACACTGAAGCTTTCTTT. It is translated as CASSRRDSLNTEAFF.

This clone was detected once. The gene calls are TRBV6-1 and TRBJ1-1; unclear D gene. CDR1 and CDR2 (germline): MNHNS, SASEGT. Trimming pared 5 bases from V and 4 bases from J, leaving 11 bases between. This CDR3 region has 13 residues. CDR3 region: CASSTRAPTEAFF. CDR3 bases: TGTGCCAGCAGTACTAGGGCCCCCACTGAAGCTTTCTTT.